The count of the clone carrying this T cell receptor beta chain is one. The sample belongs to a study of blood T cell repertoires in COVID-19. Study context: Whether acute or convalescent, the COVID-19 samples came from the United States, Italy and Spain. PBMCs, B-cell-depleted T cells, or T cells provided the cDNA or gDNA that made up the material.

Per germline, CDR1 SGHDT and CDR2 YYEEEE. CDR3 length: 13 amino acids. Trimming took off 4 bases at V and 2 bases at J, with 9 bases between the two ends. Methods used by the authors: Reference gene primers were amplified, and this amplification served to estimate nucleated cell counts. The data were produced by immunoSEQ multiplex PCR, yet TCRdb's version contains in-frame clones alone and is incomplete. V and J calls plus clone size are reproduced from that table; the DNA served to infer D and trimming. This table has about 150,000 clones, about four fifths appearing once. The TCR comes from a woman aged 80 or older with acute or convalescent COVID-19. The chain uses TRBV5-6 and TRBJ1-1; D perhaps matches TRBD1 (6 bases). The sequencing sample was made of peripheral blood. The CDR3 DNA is TGTGCCAGCAGCCTGGACAGAAACACTGAAGCTTTCTTT. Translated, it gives CASSLDRNTEAFF.